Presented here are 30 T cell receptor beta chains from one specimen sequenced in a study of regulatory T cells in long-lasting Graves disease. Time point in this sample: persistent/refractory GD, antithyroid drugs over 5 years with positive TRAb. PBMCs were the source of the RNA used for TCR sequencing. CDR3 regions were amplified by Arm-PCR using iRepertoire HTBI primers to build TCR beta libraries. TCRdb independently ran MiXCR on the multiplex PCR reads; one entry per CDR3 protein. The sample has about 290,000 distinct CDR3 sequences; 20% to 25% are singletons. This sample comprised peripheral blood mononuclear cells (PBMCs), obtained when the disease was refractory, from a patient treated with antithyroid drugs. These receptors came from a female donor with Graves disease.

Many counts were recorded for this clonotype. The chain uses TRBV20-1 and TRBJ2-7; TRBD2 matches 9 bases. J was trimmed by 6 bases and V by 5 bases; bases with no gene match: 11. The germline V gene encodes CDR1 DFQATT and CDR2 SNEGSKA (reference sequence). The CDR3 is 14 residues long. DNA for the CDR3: TGCAGTGCTCCCCGGACTAGCGAGGAGGGCGAGCAGTACTTC. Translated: CSAPRTSEEGEQYF.

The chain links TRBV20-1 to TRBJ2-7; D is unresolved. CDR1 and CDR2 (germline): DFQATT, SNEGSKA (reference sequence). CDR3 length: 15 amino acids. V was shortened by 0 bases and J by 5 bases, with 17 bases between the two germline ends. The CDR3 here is CSARDLSLTVHEQYF. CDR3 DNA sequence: TGCAGTGCTAGAGATCTCAGCCTTACAGTCCACGAGCAGTACTTC.

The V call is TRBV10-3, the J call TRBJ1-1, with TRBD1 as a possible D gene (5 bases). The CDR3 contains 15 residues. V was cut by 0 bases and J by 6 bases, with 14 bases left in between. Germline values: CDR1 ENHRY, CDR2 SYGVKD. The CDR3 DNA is TGTGCCATCAGTGAGTCGTGGGGGGATACAGCTGAAGCTTTCTTT. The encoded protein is CAISESWGDTAEAFF.

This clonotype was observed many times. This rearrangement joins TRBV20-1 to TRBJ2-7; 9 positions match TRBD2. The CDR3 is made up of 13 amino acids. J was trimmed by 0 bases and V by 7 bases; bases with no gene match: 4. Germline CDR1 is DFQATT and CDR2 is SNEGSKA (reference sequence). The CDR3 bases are TGCAGTGTCATAGCGGGAGACTCCTACGAGCAGTACTTC. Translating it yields CSVIAGDSYEQYF.

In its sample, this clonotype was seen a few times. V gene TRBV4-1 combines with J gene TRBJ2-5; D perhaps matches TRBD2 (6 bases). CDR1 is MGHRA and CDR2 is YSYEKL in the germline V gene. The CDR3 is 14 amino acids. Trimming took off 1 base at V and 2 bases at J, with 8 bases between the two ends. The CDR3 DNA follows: TGCGCCAGCAGCCAAGTGGGACTTCAAGAGACCCAGTACTTC. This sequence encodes CASSQVGLQETQYF.

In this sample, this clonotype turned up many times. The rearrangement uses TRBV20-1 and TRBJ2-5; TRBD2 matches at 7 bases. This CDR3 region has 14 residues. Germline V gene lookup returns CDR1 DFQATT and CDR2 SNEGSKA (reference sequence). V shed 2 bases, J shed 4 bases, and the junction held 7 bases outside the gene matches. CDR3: CSARYAGERETQYF. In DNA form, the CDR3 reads TGCAGTGCTAGATACGCGGGAGAGAGAGAGACCCAGTACTTC.

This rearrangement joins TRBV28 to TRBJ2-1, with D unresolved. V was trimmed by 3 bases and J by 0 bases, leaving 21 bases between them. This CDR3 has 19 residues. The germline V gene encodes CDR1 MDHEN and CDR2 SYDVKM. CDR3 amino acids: CASSFSRNDPDGSYNEQFF. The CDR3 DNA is TGTGCCAGCAGTTTCTCCCGTAACGACCCCGACGGCTCCTACAATGAGCAGTTCTTC.

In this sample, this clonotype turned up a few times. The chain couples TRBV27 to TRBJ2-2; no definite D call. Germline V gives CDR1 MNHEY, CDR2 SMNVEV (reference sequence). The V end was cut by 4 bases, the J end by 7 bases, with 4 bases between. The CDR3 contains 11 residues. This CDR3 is CASSSYGELFF. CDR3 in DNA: TGTGCCAGCAGTTCGTACGGGGAGCTGTTTTTT.

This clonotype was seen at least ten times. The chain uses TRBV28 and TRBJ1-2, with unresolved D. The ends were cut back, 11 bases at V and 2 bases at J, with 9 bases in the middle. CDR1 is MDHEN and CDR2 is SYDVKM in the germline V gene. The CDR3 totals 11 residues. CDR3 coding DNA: TGTGCCGGAGGAGGAAACTATGGCTACACCTTC. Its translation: CAGGGNYGYTF.

As DNA, the CDR3 is TGTGCCAGCAGCTTGGGGCAGGAACTTAGTGGCTACACCTTC. Translating gives CASSLGQELSGYTF. V gene TRBV5-6 combines with J gene TRBJ1-2; D not resolved. Germline CDR1 and CDR2: SGHDT and YYEEEE. The CDR3 is made up of 14 amino acids. The V gene lost 0 bases and the J gene lost 7 bases, with 13 bases spanning the gap.

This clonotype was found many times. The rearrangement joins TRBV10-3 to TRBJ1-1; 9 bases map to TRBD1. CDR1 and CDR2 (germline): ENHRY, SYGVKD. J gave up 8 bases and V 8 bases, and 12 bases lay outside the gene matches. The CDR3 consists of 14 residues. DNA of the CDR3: TGTGCCATCGGAGGCGGGGGACAGGGAGAAGAAGCTTTCTTT. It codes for CAIGGGGQGEEAFF.

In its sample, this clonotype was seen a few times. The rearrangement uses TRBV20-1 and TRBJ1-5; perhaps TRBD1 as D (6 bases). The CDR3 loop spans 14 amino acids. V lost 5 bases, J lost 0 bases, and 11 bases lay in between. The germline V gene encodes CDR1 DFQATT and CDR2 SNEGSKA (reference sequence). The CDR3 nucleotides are TGCAGTGCTTGGACAGCGCATAGCAATCAGCCCCAGCATTTT. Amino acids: CSAWTAHSNQPQHF.

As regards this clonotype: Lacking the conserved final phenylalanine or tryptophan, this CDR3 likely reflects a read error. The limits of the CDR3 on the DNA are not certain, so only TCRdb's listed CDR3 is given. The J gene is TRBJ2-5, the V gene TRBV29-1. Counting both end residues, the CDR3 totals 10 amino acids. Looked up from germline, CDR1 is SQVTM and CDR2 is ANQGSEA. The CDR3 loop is CSVAVPVVGG.

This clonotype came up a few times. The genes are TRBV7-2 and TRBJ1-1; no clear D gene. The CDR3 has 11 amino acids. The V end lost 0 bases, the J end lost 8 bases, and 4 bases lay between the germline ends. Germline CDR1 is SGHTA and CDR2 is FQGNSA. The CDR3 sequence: CASSLAYEAFF. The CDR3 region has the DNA TGTGCCAGCAGCTTAGCCTACGAAGCTTTCTTT.

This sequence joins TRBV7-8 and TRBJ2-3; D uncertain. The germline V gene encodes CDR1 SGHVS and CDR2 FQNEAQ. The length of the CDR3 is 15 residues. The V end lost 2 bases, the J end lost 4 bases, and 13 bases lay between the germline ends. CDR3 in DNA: TGTGCCAGCAGCTTATCCCCCTCACGGGCAGATACGCAGTATTTT. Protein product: CASSLSPSRADTQYF.

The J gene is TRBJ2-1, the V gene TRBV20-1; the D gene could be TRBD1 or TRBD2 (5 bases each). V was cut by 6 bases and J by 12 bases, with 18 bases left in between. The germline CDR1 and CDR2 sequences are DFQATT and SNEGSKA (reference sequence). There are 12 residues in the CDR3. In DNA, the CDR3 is TGCAGTGCGAGGACTGGCAGGGAAGGGCAGTTCTTC. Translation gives CSARTGREGQFF.

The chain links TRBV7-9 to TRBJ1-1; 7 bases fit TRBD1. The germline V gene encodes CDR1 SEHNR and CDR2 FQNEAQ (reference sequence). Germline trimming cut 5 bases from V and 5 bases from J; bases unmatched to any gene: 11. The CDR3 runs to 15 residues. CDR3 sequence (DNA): TGTGCCAGCAGCACATCTACAGGGGTTGGTACTGAAGCTTTCTTT. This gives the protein CASSTSTGVGTEAFF.

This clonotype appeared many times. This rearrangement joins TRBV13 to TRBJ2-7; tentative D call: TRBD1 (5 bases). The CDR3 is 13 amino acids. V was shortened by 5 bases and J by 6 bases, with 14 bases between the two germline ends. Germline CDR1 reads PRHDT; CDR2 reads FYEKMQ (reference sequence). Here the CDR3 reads CASSPRERGEQYF. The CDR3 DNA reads TGTGCCAGCAGCCCCCGTGAAAGGGGCGAGCAGTACTTC.

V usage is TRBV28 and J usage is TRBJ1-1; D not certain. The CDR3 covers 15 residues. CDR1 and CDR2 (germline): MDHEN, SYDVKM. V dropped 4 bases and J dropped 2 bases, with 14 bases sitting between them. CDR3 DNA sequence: TGTGCCAGCAGTTCCACGGGCCTCCCCAACACTGAAGCTTTCTTT. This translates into CASSSTGLPNTEAFF.

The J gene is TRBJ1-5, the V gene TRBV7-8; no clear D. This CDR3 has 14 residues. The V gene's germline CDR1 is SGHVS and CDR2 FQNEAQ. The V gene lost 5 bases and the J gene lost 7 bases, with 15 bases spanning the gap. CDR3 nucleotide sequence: TGTGCCAGCAGCCCCCCCGGGAGAGGGCAGCCCCAGCATTTT. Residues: CASSPPGRGQPQHF.

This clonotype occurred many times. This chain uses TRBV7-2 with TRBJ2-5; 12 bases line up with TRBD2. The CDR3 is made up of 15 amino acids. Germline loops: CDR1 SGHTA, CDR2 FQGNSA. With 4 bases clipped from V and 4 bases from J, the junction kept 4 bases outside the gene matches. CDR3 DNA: TGTGCCAGCAGCTCCCTAGCGGGAGGGGCAGAGACCCAGTACTTC. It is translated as CASSSLAGGAETQYF. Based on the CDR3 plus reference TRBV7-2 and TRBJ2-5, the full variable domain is GAGVSQSPSNKVTEKGKDVELRCDPISGHTALYWYRQSLGQGLEFLIYFQGNSAPDKSGLPSDRFSAERTGGSVSTLTIQRTQQEDSAVYLCASSSLAGGAETQYFGPGTRLLVL.

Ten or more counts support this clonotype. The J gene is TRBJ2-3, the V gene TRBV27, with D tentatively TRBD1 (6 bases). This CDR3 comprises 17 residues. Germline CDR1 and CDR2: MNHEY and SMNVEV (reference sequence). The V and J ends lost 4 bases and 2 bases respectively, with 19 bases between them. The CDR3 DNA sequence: TGTGCCAGCAGTTCAAGGATGGACAGCTTAATCACAGATACGCAGTATTTT. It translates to CASSSRMDSLITDTQYF.

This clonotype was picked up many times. DNA for the CDR3: TGTGCCAGCAGCTTAGATGCCAGCGGGATAGACGAGCAGTACTTC. Translating it yields CASSLDASGIDEQYF. The rearrangement uses TRBV7-2 and TRBJ2-7, with 7 nucleotides matching TRBD2. CDR1 is SGHTA and CDR2 is FQGNSA in the germline V gene. This CDR3 has 15 amino acids. The junction had 8 bases not matched to a gene; V was cut back by 1 base and J by 5 bases.

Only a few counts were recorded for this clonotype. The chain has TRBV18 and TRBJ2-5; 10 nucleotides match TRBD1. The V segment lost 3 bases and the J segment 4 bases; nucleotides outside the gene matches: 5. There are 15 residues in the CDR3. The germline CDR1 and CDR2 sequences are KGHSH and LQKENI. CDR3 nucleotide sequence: TGTGCCAGCTCACCCTCGGGACAGGGGAGAGAGACCCAGTACTTC. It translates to CASSPSGQGRETQYF.

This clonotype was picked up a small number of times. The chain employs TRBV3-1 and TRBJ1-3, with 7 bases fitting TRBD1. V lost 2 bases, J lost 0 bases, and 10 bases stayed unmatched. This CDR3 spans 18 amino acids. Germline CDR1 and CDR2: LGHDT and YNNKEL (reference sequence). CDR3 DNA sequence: TGTGCCAGCAGCCAATTCAAATCGGGACAGTTCTCTGGAAACACCATATATTTT. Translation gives CASSQFKSGQFSGNTIYF.

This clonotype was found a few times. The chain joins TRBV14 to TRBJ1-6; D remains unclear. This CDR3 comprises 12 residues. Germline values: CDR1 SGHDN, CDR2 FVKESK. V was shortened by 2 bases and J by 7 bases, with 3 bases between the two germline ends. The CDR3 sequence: CASSQSNSPLHF. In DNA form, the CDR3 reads TGTGCCAGCAGCCAATCAAATTCACCCCTCCACTTT.

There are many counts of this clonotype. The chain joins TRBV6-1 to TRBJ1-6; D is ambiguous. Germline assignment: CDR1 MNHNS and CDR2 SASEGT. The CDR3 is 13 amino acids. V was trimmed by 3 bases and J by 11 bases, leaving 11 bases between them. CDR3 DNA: TGTGCCAGCAGTGATGAAGTCTACGCACCCCTCCACTTT. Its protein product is CASSDEVYAPLHF.

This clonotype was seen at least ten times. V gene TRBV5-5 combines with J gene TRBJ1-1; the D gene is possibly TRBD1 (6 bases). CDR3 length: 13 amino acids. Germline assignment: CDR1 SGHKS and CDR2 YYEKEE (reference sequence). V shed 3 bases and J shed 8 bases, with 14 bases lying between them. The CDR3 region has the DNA TGTGCCAGCAGCTCCAGGGGCGAAGGAGAAGCTTTCTTT. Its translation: CASSSRGEGEAFF.

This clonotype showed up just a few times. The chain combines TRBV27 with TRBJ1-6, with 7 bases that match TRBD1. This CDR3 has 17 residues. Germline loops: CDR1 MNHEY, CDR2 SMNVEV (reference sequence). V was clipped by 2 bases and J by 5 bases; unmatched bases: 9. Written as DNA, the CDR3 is TGTGCCAGCAGTTTACTCTGGGAACAGGGGAATAATTCACCCCTCCACTTT. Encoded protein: CASSLLWEQGNNSPLHF.

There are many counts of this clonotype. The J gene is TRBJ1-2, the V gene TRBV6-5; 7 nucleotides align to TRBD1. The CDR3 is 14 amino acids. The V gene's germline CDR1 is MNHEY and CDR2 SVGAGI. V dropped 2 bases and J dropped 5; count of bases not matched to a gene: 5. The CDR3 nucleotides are TGTGCCAGCAGTTACCCGGGACAGAAATATGGCTACACCTTC. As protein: CASSYPGQKYGYTF.